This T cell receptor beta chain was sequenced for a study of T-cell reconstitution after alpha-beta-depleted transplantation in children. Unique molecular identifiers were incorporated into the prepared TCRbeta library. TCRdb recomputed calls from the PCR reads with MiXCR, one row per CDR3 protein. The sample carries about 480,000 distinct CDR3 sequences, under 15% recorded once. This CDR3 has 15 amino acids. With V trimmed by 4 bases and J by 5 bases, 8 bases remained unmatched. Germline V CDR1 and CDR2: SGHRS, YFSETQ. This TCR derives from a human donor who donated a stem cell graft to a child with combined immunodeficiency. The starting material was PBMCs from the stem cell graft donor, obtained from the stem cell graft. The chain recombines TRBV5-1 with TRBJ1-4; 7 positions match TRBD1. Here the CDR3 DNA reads TGCGCCAGCAGCCAGGCACAGGGGTGGAATGAAAAACTGTTTTTT. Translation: CASSQAQGWNEKLFF.